A single TCR beta chain is shown here with its context. Its antigen is undetermined. The read halts 3 residues ahead of the CDR3 end, with the missing end drawn from the germline J gene. The assay was immunoSEQ multiplex PCR, and TCRdb's table has in-frame clones only and misses some. The sample's table shows 35,000 to 45,000 clones. V lost 0 bases and J 3 bases, leaving 9 bases between the germline ends. CDR1 is SGHRS, CDR2 YFSETQ, per germline. The CDR3 sequence is 14 residues long. The data are from a study of T cells in women clearing cervical HPV infection. The overall study: Controls gave blood once infection was undetectable; cases at lesion identification. HLA type could not be excluded as a confounder.

Notes on the study in general: Timing of associations relative to infection is unclear; T-cell subsets were not isolated.

All donors had a single incident cervical HPV16 infection, not prevalent. V and J are TRBV5-1 and TRBJ2-5; D call uncertain. Sequencing was carried out using blood buffy coat. The receptor was isolated from a woman aged 18-70 years with a cervical HPV16 infection that either progressed to CIN3+ or cleared (not recorded which). The CDR3 DNA, read in part, is TGCGCCAGCAGCTTGGAGTTTCAGGAAGAGACC. It encodes CASSLEFQEET. The full CDR3 protein reads CASSLEFQEETQYF.